This T cell receptor (beta chain) was obtained from a study of memory CD4+ T cells and cytomegalovirus serostatus. Study overall: Healthy Belgian adult donors included about nine CMV-positive and some 23 CMV-negative people. Overall study findings and caveats: Each of roughly 65 CMV-associated TCRbeta sequences occurred in one to five individuals. Repertoires predicted CMV serostatus with median bootstrapped AUC of about 0.94.

Germline loops: CDR1 LNHDA, CDR2 SQIVND (reference sequence). The CDR3 contains 15 residues. After removal of 1 base from V and 8 bases from J, the junction contained 6 bases not matched to a gene. Methods used by the authors: Out-of-frame sequences were removed, leaving 2 million to 2.5 million distinct TCRbeta sequences. The table came from immunoSEQ multiplex PCR; TCRdb's copy has only in-frame clones and leaves some out. For V, J and clone size, that table is used; D and trimming come from the DNA. The repertoire holds approximately 70,000 clones, with 70% to 80% as singletons. Note on this clone: The antigen remains unidentified.

Single viable CD3+CD4+CD8-CD45RO+ cells were sorted as the memory CD4+ T cells. This sequence joins TRBV19 and TRBJ2-1, with 9 bases that match TRBD1. The sequenced sample consisted of memory CD4+ T cells from blood. This TCR was recovered from an adult in good health and CMV-seropositive. The CDR3 sequence: CASSIATGGGDEQFF. Here the CDR3 DNA reads TGTGCCAGTAGTATAGCGACAGGGGGTGGGGATGAGCAGTTCTTC.